This T cell receptor beta chain was obtained from a study of blood T cell repertoires in COVID-19. Looking at the study overall: There were acute and convalescent COVID-19 samples, and they came from the United States, Italy and Spain. T cells, B-cell-depleted T cells, or PBMCs provided the cDNA or gDNA that served as material.

Measured with immunoSEQ multiplex PCR; TCRdb has only the in-frame clones, and not every one. The table includes 500,000 to 600,000 clones, 85% to 90% detected once. The table lists this clone with a few counts. Germline CDR1 is LGHDT and CDR2 is YNNKEL (reference sequence). Deletions cut 5 bases from V and 0 bases from J, with 10 bases between. The CDR3 loop spans 15 amino acids. Sequenced input: peripheral blood. This clonotype originated in a woman in her forties or fifties with COVID-19, enrolled during active disease. The rearrangement joins TRBV3-1 (or the pseudogene TRBV3-2) to TRBJ2-2, with a possible D match to TRBD2 (6 bases). The DNA of the CDR3 is TGTGCCAGCAGCGTTGGGACTTCGAACACCGGGGAGCTGTTTTTT. This gives the protein CASSVGTSNTGELFF.